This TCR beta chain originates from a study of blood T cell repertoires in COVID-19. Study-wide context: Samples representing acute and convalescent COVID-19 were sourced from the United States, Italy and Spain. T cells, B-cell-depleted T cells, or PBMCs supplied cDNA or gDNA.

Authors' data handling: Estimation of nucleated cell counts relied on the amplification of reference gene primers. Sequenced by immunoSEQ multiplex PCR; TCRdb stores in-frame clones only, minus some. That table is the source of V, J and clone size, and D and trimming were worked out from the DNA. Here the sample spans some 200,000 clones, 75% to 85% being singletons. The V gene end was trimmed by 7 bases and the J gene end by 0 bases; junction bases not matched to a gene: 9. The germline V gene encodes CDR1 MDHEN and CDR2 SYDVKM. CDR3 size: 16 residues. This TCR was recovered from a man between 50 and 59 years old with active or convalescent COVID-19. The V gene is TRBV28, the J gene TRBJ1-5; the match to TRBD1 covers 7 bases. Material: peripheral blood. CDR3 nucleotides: TGTGCCAGCAAGTTTATGGGACAGTATAGCAATCAGCCCCAGCATTTT. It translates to CASKFMGQYSNQPQHF.